This T cell receptor beta chain was found in a study of blood T cell repertoires in COVID-19. Overall study context: There were acute and convalescent COVID-19 samples, and they came from the United States, Italy and Spain. T cells, B-cell-depleted T cells, or PBMCs provided the cDNA or gDNA that served as material.

Original analysis: Estimated nucleated cell counts came from reference gene primer amplification. The data were produced by immunoSEQ multiplex PCR, yet TCRdb's version contains in-frame clones alone and is incomplete. V, J and clone size were drawn from that table, and D and trimming were deduced from the DNA. The sample lists approximately 150,000 clones, under 85% occurring once. This CDR3 is 20 amino acids long. The V gene end was trimmed by 0 bases and the J gene end by 0 bases; junction bases not matched to a gene: 9. The germline V gene has CDR1 MNHEY and CDR2 SVGEGT. The J gene is TRBJ2-6, the V gene TRBV6-2 or TRBV6-3; 9 bases are a match to TRBD2. The TCR originated in a human donor in a cohort sampled during active COVID-19. Input material: peripheral blood. The CDR3 DNA reads as TGTGCCAGCAGTTACTCGCTAAGACTAGCGGTTTACTCTGGGGCCAACGTCCTGACTTTC. Amino acids: CASSYSLRLAVYSGANVLTF.